The 32 T cell receptor beta chains presented below share a single source sample, sequenced in a study of response to subunit inactivated influenza vaccine. Each CDR3 protein gets one entry after TCRdb re-called the RT-PCR reads with MiXCR. This table holds around 760,000 distinct CDR3 sequences, around 14% found once. The sample was PBMCs from blood, taken 14 to 15 days before vaccination. These receptors all stem from a man in his fifties who received an inactivated influenza vaccine.

This chain connects TRBV4-2 to TRBJ1-4, with a weak D call TRBD1 (5 bases). The germline V and J ends were trimmed by 1 base and 5 bases, with 11 bases remaining between them. The CDR3 is 15 residues long. Germline CDR1 reads LGHNA; CDR2 reads YNFKEQ. The CDR3 region has the DNA TGTGCCAGCAGCCAAGCTGCAGGGATCAATGAAAAACTGTTTTTT. It codes for CASSQAAGINEKLFF.

Here the CDR3 DNA reads TGTGCCAGCAGCCAAGATAATAGCGGCACAGATACGCAGTATTTT. Amino acids: CASSQDNSGTDTQYF. V is TRBV4-2 and J is TRBJ2-3, with TRBD2 as a possible D gene (5 bases). CDR1 is LGHNA and CDR2 is YNFKEQ in the germline V gene. This CDR3 has 15 residues. Trimming cost V 0 bases and J 1 base, with 8 bases left between them.

The sample holds many counts of this clonotype. The CDR3 spells CATFGIGSYEQYF. CDR3 DNA: TGTGCCACCTTCGGGATCGGGTCCTACGAGCAGTACTTC. This chain links TRBV6-1 with TRBJ2-7; maybe TRBD2 (5 bases). V dropped 10 bases and J dropped 1 base, with 14 bases sitting between them. The CDR3 is 13 amino acids. Germline CDR1 MNHNS, CDR2 SASEGT.

This clonotype was recorded a few times. V gene TRBV2 combines with J gene TRBJ1-5, with D uncertain. This CDR3 has 14 residues. With 8 bases removed from V and 1 base from J, the gap between germline ends came to 12 bases. Germline-derived CDR1 and CDR2 are SNHLY and FYNNEI. The CDR3 DNA is TGTGCCAGCCAACTGGACGCGAGCAATCAGCCCCAGCATTTT. Translating it yields CASQLDASNQPQHF.

This clonotype was counted between two and nine times. The V and J genes are TRBV9 and TRBJ2-4, with 9 positions matching TRBD1. There are 14 residues in the CDR3. V shed 2 bases and J 8 bases; nucleotides not matched to a gene: 5. Germline CDR1 SGDLS, CDR2 YYNGEE. CDR3 nucleotide sequence: TGTGCCAGCAGCGTCACAGGGGGCCTCGACATTCAGTACTTC. Its protein product is CASSVTGGLDIQYF.

The chain recombines TRBV11-2 with TRBJ2-3, with 9 bases identical to TRBD1. V dropped 4 bases and J dropped 5; count of bases not matched to a gene: 10. The V gene's germline CDR1 is SGHAT and CDR2 FQNNGV. The CDR3 extends over 16 amino acids. CDR3 nucleotide sequence: TGTGCCAGCAGCTCCAACAGGGGGCTGATTGGAGATACGCAGTATTTT. It specifies CASSSNRGLIGDTQYF.

This chain links TRBV10-3 with TRBJ2-2; 8 bases line up with TRBD1. The CDR3 consists of 13 residues. The V and J ends lost 9 bases and 1 base, in that order; junction bases with no gene match: 1. Germline V CDR1 and CDR2: ENHRY, SYGVKD. The CDR3 sequence: CAIGQGNTGELFF. DNA of the CDR3: TGTGCCATTGGACAGGGGAACACCGGGGAGCTGTTTTTT.

This clonotype was seen ten or more times. V is TRBV11-2 and J is TRBJ2-1, with 13 nucleotides matching TRBD2. J gave up 5 bases and V 5 bases, and 3 bases lay outside the gene matches. The CDR3 has 15 amino acids. Germline V gene lookup returns CDR1 SGHAT and CDR2 FQNNGV. The CDR3 DNA reads as TGTGCCAGCAGCGCCGGGACTAGCGGGAACAATGAGCAGTTCTTC. This codes for CASSAGTSGNNEQFF.

The rearrangement links TRBV6-1 to TRBJ2-2; 13 bases fit TRBD2. The CDR3 consists of 17 residues. V shed 7 bases, J shed 0 bases, and the junction held 5 bases outside the gene matches. Germline CDR1 is MNHNS and CDR2 is SASEGT. In DNA form, the CDR3 reads TGTGCCAGCACTCTGACTAGCGGGGGGCCGAACACCGGGGAGCTGTTTTTT. Its protein is CASTLTSGGPNTGELFF.

The chain recombines TRBV29-1 with TRBJ2-3, with 10 bases aligning to TRBD2. This CDR3 contains 14 residues. Germline V gene data show CDR1 as SQVTM and CDR2 as ANQGSEA. J was trimmed by 6 bases and V by 6 bases; bases with no gene match: 9. The CDR3 DNA reads TGCAGCGTCGGACTAGCGGAATCCTGGGATACGCAGTATTTT. Translation gives CSVGLAESWDTQYF.

V usage is TRBV11-2 and J usage is TRBJ2-3; 10 nucleotides match TRBD2. The CDR3 is 14 amino acids. J gave up 8 bases and V 4 bases, and 6 bases lay outside the gene matches. The V gene's germline CDR1 is SGHAT and CDR2 FQNNGV. The chain's CDR3 is CASSSPRLAGTQYF. The CDR3 nucleotides are TGTGCCAGCAGCTCACCTCGACTAGCGGGTACGCAGTATTTT.

This chain links TRBV28 with TRBJ2-7; D gene uncertain. The germline CDR1 and CDR2 sequences are MDHEN and SYDVKM. CDR3 length: 11 amino acids. With 6 bases removed from V and 6 bases from J, the gap between germline ends came to 9 bases. The CDR3 here is CASRWGVEQYF. CDR3 DNA: TGTGCCAGCAGGTGGGGTGTCGAGCAGTACTTC.

This clonotype was recorded a few times. The chain is built from TRBV28 and TRBJ2-7, with D perhaps assigned TRBD1 or TRBD2 (7 bases each). CDR3 size: 15 residues. V was shortened by 3 bases and J by 3 bases, with 15 bases between the two germline ends. Germline V gives CDR1 MDHEN, CDR2 SYDVKM. CDR3 sequence: CASSLGGSGGYEQYF. DNA for the CDR3: TGTGCCAGCAGTTTGGGAGGGTCAGGGGGCTACGAGCAGTACTTC.

Only a few counts were recorded for this clonotype. The chain employs TRBV10-3 and TRBJ1-5; no definite D call. This CDR3 comprises 17 residues. From germline, CDR1 is ENHRY and CDR2 SYGVKD. Trimming removed 0 bases at V and 4 bases at J, with 16 bases between. This CDR3 is CAISESIYDLKNQPQHF. CDR3 coding DNA: TGTGCCATCAGTGAGTCGATCTATGACCTGAAGAATCAGCCCCAGCATTTT.

V and J are TRBV10-3 and TRBJ2-2; D assignment may be TRBD1 or TRBD2 (6 bases each). This CDR3 has 14 residues. Trimming left V 8 bases short and J 2 bases short, with 12 bases between. The V gene's germline CDR1 is ENHRY and CDR2 SYGVKD. The CDR3 nucleotides are TGTGCCATCTGCGGGACACTTAACACCGGGGAGCTGTTTTTT. Translated: CAICGTLNTGELFF.

This clonotype came up a few times. The chain uses TRBV25-1 and TRBJ1-4; the match to TRBD1 covers 10 bases. Germline CDR1 is MGHDK and CDR2 is SYGVNS. Unmatched junction bases numbered 7, after V lost 3 bases and J lost 3 bases. The CDR3 loop spans 17 amino acids. The CDR3 is CASSDGDRGLSNEKLFF. As DNA, the CDR3 is TGTGCCAGCAGTGATGGGGACAGGGGCTTATCTAATGAAAAACTGTTTTTT.

The genes are TRBV29-1 and TRBJ2-7; the match to TRBD2 covers 12 bases. V gave up 5 bases and J gave up 5 bases; unmatched junction bases: 7. Germline V gene lookup returns CDR1 SQVTM and CDR2 ANQGSEA. This CDR3 spans 14 amino acids. The CDR3 DNA reads TGCAGCGTTTCGACTAGCGGGAGAAGAGACGAGCAGTACTTC. This translates into CSVSTSGRRDEQYF.

The table lists this clonotype with many counts. The chain joins TRBV27 to TRBJ1-1; no definite D call. The germline V and J ends were trimmed by 3 bases and 1 base, with 6 bases remaining between them. This CDR3 region has 13 residues. The germline V gene has CDR1 MNHEY and CDR2 SMNVEV (reference sequence). The CDR3 nucleotides read TGTGCCAGCAGTTTTGGATCGAACACTGAAGCTTTCTTT. Protein sequence: CASSFGSNTEAFF.

The chain uses TRBV7-9 and TRBJ2-5; possibly TRBD1 or TRBD2 for D (6 bases each). The ends were cut back, 6 bases at V and 1 base at J, with 9 bases in the middle. The germline CDR1 and CDR2 sequences are SEHNR and FQNEAQ (reference sequence). The length of the CDR3 is 13 residues. Written as DNA, the CDR3 is TGTGCCAGCAGGGAGGGGGTCCAAGAGACCCAGTACTTC. Translation: CASREGVQETQYF.

This clonotype showed up many times. Here the CDR3 DNA reads TGTGCCAGCAGCTTAGATAATGTGGGAGATACGCAGTATTTT. This gives the protein CASSLDNVGDTQYF. V usage is TRBV11-3 and J usage is TRBJ2-3, with D unresolved. The germline V and J ends were trimmed by 0 bases and 5 bases, with 9 bases remaining between them. The CDR3 length is 14 residues. Germline values: CDR1 SGHNT, CDR2 YENEEA. The whole variable domain, remainder taken from reference TRBV11-3 and TRBJ2-3, is EAGVVQSPRYKIIEKKQPVAFWCNPISGHNTLYWYLQNLGQGPELLIRYENEEAVDDSQLPKDRFSAERLKGVDSTLKIQPAELGDSAVYLCASSLDNVGDTQYFGPGTRLTVL.

V is TRBV23-1 and J is TRBJ2-7; D is undetermined. TRBV23-1 is an open reading frame whose function is uncertain. With 3 bases removed from V and 0 bases from J, the gap between germline ends came to 12 bases. The CDR3 is 15 amino acids. As DNA, the CDR3 is TGCGCCAGCAGTCATTCTCGCACACCCTCCTACGAGCAGTACTTC. This sequence encodes CASSHSRTPSYEQYF.

This clonotype was counted at least ten times. The V call is TRBV12-3 or TRBV12-4, the J call TRBJ2-3; D possibly corresponds to TRBD2 (7 bases). The length of the CDR3 is 16 residues. With 0 bases removed from V and 5 bases from J, the gap between germline ends came to 15 bases. Written as DNA, the CDR3 is TGTGCCAGCAGTTTAGCTGGGCGGGGGCAAGGAGATACGCAGTATTTT. Protein sequence: CASSLAGRGQGDTQYF.

This clonotype was observed a few times. The chain has TRBV5-1 and TRBJ2-7, with D perhaps TRBD1 (6 bases). V was clipped by 4 bases and J by 5 bases, with 10 bases between them. The CDR3 has 12 residues. CDR1 and CDR2 from the germline V gene are SGHRS and YFSETQ. In DNA form, the CDR3 reads TGCGCCAGCAGCGTACGGACAGACGAGCAGTACTTC. It yields the protein CASSVRTDEQYF.

The chain is built from TRBV19 and TRBJ2-5; D is unclear. The germline CDR1 and CDR2 sequences are LNHDA and SQIVND (reference sequence). This CDR3 is built from 14 residues. V gave up 6 bases and J gave up 0 bases, with 11 bases separating them. CDR3 bases: TGTGCCAGTAGCCCCTCCCCGTACCAAGAGACCCAGTACTTC. It encodes CASSPSPYQETQYF.

This clonotype showed up just a few times. The rearrangement joins TRBV10-3 to TRBJ2-5; D possibly corresponds to TRBD2 (6 bases). The germline V and J ends were trimmed by 3 bases and 4 bases, with 15 bases remaining between them. The CDR3 is 15 residues long. The germline gives CDR1 ENHRY, CDR2 SYGVKD. The CDR3 DNA reads as TGTGCCATCAGTGACGGGAGTCGGGTGGGAGAGACCCAGTACTTC. This translates into CAISDGSRVGETQYF.

V usage is TRBV6-1 and J usage is TRBJ2-7, with D hard to call. The CDR3 has 15 residues. Trimming removed 5 bases from V and 0 bases from J, with 14 bases in between. In germline, CDR1 is MNHNS, CDR2 SASEGT. The CDR3 reads CASSIRSEGSYEQYF. The CDR3 DNA reads TGTGCCAGCAGTATCCGGAGCGAAGGCTCCTACGAGCAGTACTTC.

V is TRBV5-1 and J is TRBJ2-5, with D perhaps assigned TRBD1 or TRBD2 (5 bases each). The CDR3 has 15 residues. Germline values: CDR1 SGHRS, CDR2 YFSETQ. The V and J ends lost 0 bases and 2 bases respectively, with 11 bases between them. CDR3 sequence: CASSLAPGAQETQYF. The CDR3 nucleotides are TGCGCCAGCAGCTTGGCCCCCGGGGCGCAAGAGACCCAGTACTTC.

This clonotype was detected a few times. The genes are TRBV7-2 and TRBJ1-6; TRBD1 is a possible D gene (5 bases). Trimming removed 7 bases from V and 10 bases from J, with 14 bases in between. CDR3 size: 13 residues. The germline gives CDR1 SGHTA, CDR2 FQGNSA. DNA for the CDR3: TGTGCCAGCACTATAGGGGTCGGATCACCCCTCCACTTT. This gives the protein CASTIGVGSPLHF.

Here the CDR3 DNA reads TGTGCCAGCAGACGCGAGACAGGGGGCAGGACTGAAGCTTTCTTT. This gives the protein CASRRETGGRTEAFF. This chain uses TRBV6-1 with TRBJ1-1, with 10 bases identical to TRBD1. Germline V gene data show CDR1 as MNHNS and CDR2 as SASEGT. The CDR3 extends over 15 amino acids. With V trimmed by 6 bases and J by 5 bases, 9 bases remained unmatched.

The chain carries TRBV20-1 and TRBJ1-5, with D perhaps TRBD1 (5 bases). The CDR3 is 17 residues long. V lost 1 base, J lost 0 bases, and 16 bases lay in between. CDR1 DFQATT and CDR2 SNEGSKA come from the germline V gene (reference sequence). The CDR3, as DNA: TGCAGTGCTAGAGTACAGGAGCTACCCTATAGCAATCAGCCCCAGCATTTT. This gives the protein CSARVQELPYSNQPQHF.

This clonotype was recorded a few times. This chain links TRBV12-3 or TRBV12-4 with TRBJ2-1; 7 nucleotides agree with TRBD2. V dropped 1 base and J dropped 4; count of bases not matched to a gene: 7. The length of the CDR3 is 16 residues. CDR3 nucleotide sequence: TGTGCCAGCAGTTTAGGGGTAGCGGGCACATACAATGAGCAGTTCTTC. It is translated as CASSLGVAGTYNEQFF.

Ten or more counts support this clonotype. The chain couples TRBV12-3 or TRBV12-4 to TRBJ1-6; unclear D gene. The CDR3 runs 12 residues. The V gene lost 7 bases and the J gene lost 11 bases, with 12 bases spanning the gap. As DNA, the CDR3 is TGTGCCAGCACCAATTATCGGACACCCCTCCACTTT. Protein: CASTNYRTPLHF.